These 20 T cell receptor beta chains share one sample of origin, sequenced in a study of blood T cell dynamics during melanoma immunotherapy. Libraries were prepared by immunoSEQ multiplex PCR; TCRdb keeps only in-frame clonotypes and omits some of them. The repertoire holds 10,000 to 13,000 clones, almost 85% seen once, with around a sixth in the top ten. Documented time point: week 3, after first cycle of checkpoint inhibitor. Here the sequenced sample was blood, taken from a patient treated with checkpoint blockade. Receptors were obtained from a human donor with melanoma.

The chain is built from TRBV7-8 and TRBJ1-2, with 7 bases fitting TRBD1. The CDR3 has 15 amino acids. The germline V gene has CDR1 SGHVS and CDR2 FQNEAQ. J was trimmed by 14 bases and V by 1 base; bases with no gene match: 16. The CDR3 sequence is CASSLGTSPGGVETF. The DNA for the CDR3 is TGTGCCAGCAGCTTAGGGACCTCTCCAGGGGGAGTAGAGACCTTC.

The chain joins TRBV28 to TRBJ1-2, with 9 nucleotides matching TRBD1. V shed 5 bases and J 8 bases; nucleotides not matched to a gene: 6. Germline assignment: CDR1 MDHEN and CDR2 SYDVKM. The CDR3 contains 13 residues. Written as DNA, the CDR3 is TGTGCCAGCAGTGAACAGGGGGCAGGAGGCTACACCTTC. This translates into CASSEQGAGGYTF.

This clone has just one count. V usage is TRBV5-1 and J usage is TRBJ2-6; D ambiguous. Germline CDR1 reads SGHRS; CDR2 reads YFSETQ. Trimming cost V 4 bases and J 0 bases, with 14 bases left between them. The CDR3 spans 17 residues. CDR3 bases: TGCGCCAGCAGCCGGACGCCGGCCAGCTCTGGGGCCAACGTCCTGACTTTC. It yields the protein CASSRTPASSGANVLTF.

The chain employs TRBV30 and TRBJ2-3; 7 positions match TRBD2. This CDR3 has 13 residues. V lost 0 bases to trimming and J lost 4 bases; unmatched junction nucleotides: 1. Germline V CDR1 and CDR2: GTSNPN, SVGIG (reference sequence). In DNA, the CDR3 is TGTGCCTGGAGTGTACGGGGGGCAGATACGCAGTATTTT. Amino acids: CAWSVRGADTQYF.

J is TRBJ2-2 and V is TRBV11-3; TRBD1 agrees at 7 bases. CDR1 and CDR2 from the germline V gene are SGHNT and YENEEA. V was clipped by 3 bases and J by 0 bases; unmatched bases: 4. CDR3 length: 16 residues. The CDR3 DNA reads TGTGCCAGCAGCTTGGATGGGACAGCGAACACCGGGGAGCTGTTTTTT. It encodes CASSLDGTANTGELFF.

The V and J genes are TRBV7-6 and TRBJ1-1, with D perhaps TRBD1 (6 bases). This CDR3 contains 12 residues. V was pared by 8 bases and J by 4 bases, with 11 bases between. Germline lookup yields CDR1 SGHVS and CDR2 FNYEAQ. The CDR3 nucleotides read TGTGCCAGCGACGAGGGGGGCACTGAAGCTTTCTTT. Protein sequence: CASDEGGTEAFF.

The V and J genes are TRBV2 and TRBJ2-3; TRBD1 matches 8 bases. The CDR3 extends over 14 amino acids. The germline V gene has CDR1 SNHLY and CDR2 FYNNEI. V was pared by 4 bases and J by 1 base, with 1 base of the junction left unmatched. The CDR3 spells CASSADRGTDTQYF. The CDR3 region has the DNA TGTGCCAGCAGTGCGGACAGGGGCACAGATACGCAGTATTTT.

The chain carries TRBV7-2 and TRBJ1-6; 8 bases map to TRBD1. This CDR3 region has 14 residues. Losses at the gene ends were 5 bases for V and 9 bases for J; bases not matched to a gene: 6. Germline V gene sequence: CDR1 SGHTA, CDR2 FQGNSA. DNA of the CDR3: TGTGCCAGCAGCCCTGGGACAGGACGTTCACCCCTCCACTTT. It codes for CASSPGTGRSPLHF.

V usage is TRBV11-2 and J usage is TRBJ1-6, with 9 bases aligning to TRBD1. CDR3 length: 14 residues. J was trimmed by 8 bases and V by 5 bases; bases with no gene match: 4. CDR1 is SGHAT and CDR2 is FQNNGV in the germline V gene. This chain's CDR3 is CASSGTGRDSPLHF. CDR3 coding DNA: TGTGCCAGCAGCGGGACAGGGCGGGATTCACCCCTCCACTTT. Looking up the rest from reference TRBV11-2 and TRBJ1-6 gives the full variable domain: EAGVAQSPRYKIIEKRQSVAFWCNPISGHATLYWYQQILGQGPKLLIQFQNNGVVDDSQLPKDRFSAERLKGVDSTLKIQPAKLEDSAVYLCASSGTGRDSPLHFGNGTRLTVT.

The genes are TRBV6-5 and TRBJ2-3; D is undetermined. V was pared by 6 bases and J by 4 bases, with 5 bases between. Germline V gene sequence: CDR1 MNHEY, CDR2 SVGAGI. The CDR3 runs to 11 residues. The CDR3 reads CASRIADTQYF. The CDR3 DNA reads TGTGCCAGCAGGATTGCAGATACGCAGTATTTT.

J is TRBJ1-1 and V is TRBV4-3; D is unclear. Trimming pared 1 base from V and 9 bases from J, leaving 6 bases between. Germline-derived CDR1 and CDR2 are LGHNA and YSLEER. The CDR3 consists of 11 residues. The chain's CDR3 is CASSQGFKAFF. CDR3 sequence (DNA): TGCGCCAGCAGCCAAGGGTTTAAAGCTTTCTTT.

This rearrangement joins TRBV27 to TRBJ2-1; 11 nucleotides align to TRBD2. Germline loops: CDR1 MNHEY, CDR2 SMNVEV (reference sequence). V gave up 5 bases and J gave up 2 bases; unmatched junction bases: 2. This CDR3 has 15 amino acids. The CDR3 nucleotides are TGTGCCAGCAGTGTTAGCGGGGGGGCCTACAATGAGCAGTTCTTC. Translation gives CASSVSGGAYNEQFF.

The chain is built from TRBV18 and TRBJ1-2, with D unclear. CDR1 KGHSH and CDR2 LQKENI come from the germline V gene. V was shortened by 3 bases and J by 3 bases, with 8 bases between the two germline ends. The CDR3 extends over 13 amino acids. The CDR3 protein is CASSPAEDYGYTF. In DNA form, the CDR3 reads TGTGCCAGCTCACCGGCAGAAGACTATGGCTACACCTTC.

V and J are TRBV27 and TRBJ2-1; perhaps TRBD1 as D (6 bases). Germline CDR1 reads MNHEY; CDR2 reads SMNVEV (reference sequence). The V end was cut by 5 bases, the J end by 5 bases, with 10 bases between. This CDR3 contains 13 residues. As DNA, the CDR3 is TGTGCCAGCAGTCTGGACAGAAACAATGAGCAGTTCTTC. Translation: CASSLDRNNEQFF.

The V gene is TRBV7-6, the J gene TRBJ1-6; no definite D call. From germline, CDR1 is SGHVS and CDR2 FNYEAQ. The length of the CDR3 is 14 residues. Trimming removed 2 bases at V and 1 base at J, with 3 bases between. The CDR3 spells CASSLSSYNSPLHF. In DNA form, the CDR3 reads TGTGCCAGCAGCTTAAGTTCCTATAATTCACCCCTCCACTTT.

This sequence joins TRBV11-3 and TRBJ1-3, with D hard to call. This CDR3 has 12 residues. The V and J ends lost 5 bases and 9 bases respectively, with 11 bases between them. CDR1 SGHNT and CDR2 YENEEA come from the germline V gene. The DNA of the CDR3 is TGTGCCAGCAGCCTCCCATATGGCACCATATATTTT. Translating gives CASSLPYGTIYF.

V usage is TRBV9 and J usage is TRBJ1-1, with D possibly TRBD1 on 6 matching bases. This CDR3 comprises 17 residues. The germline V and J ends were trimmed by 0 bases and 2 bases, with 17 bases remaining between them. Germline lookup yields CDR1 SGDLS and CDR2 YYNGEE. The CDR3 DNA is TGTGCCAGCAGCGTAGGTTGGGGGGCGGACCTAAACACTGAAGCTTTCTTT. Its translation is CASSVGWGADLNTEAFF.

The chain is built from TRBV6-6 and TRBJ1-6; 8 bases line up with TRBD1. CDR1 MNHNY and CDR2 SVGAGI come from the germline V gene (reference sequence). CDR3 length equals 13 residues. J gave up 6 bases and V 11 bases, and 6 bases lay outside the gene matches. CDR3 amino acids: CAGWDRTNSPLHF. CDR3 coding DNA: TGTGCCGGCTGGGACAGGACTAATTCACCCCTCCACTTT.

The chain joins TRBV18 to TRBJ2-1; D gene ambiguous. This CDR3 is 14 amino acids long. The V end was cut by 1 base, the J end by 2 bases, with 6 bases between. The germline gives CDR1 KGHSH, CDR2 LQKENI. The CDR3 nucleotides are TGTGCCAGCTCACCACTGGGCACCTACAATGAGCAGTTCTTC. The encoded protein is CASSPLGTYNEQFF.

The V call is TRBV9, the J call TRBJ2-1; D gene uncertain. Trimming took off 0 bases at V and 7 bases at J, with 14 bases between the two ends. Germline CDR1 is SGDLS and CDR2 is YYNGEE. The CDR3 is made up of 15 amino acids. The CDR3 region is CASSVEIGGYNEQFF. As DNA, the CDR3 is TGTGCCAGCAGCGTAGAGATAGGTGGGTATAATGAGCAGTTCTTC.